A selection of T cell receptor beta chains follows, all from one sample in a study of T cell clones after liver transplantation. Data came from immunoSEQ multiplex PCR; TCRdb stores just in-frame clones and leaves some out. This table holds 95,000 to 130,000 clones, about nine tenths found once. The sequencing used CD4+ T cells from blood, collected 12 months after liver transplant. These receptors all come from a human patient who received a liver transplant. Some of the T cells might come from the graft donor. Both conserved end residues are part of each CDR3. D genes are given only for firm matches. For some rows the clone size is stated as once, few or many, or as a class when expanded; others skip it.

J gene,D gene,clone size,V gene,CDR3 protein,CDR3 DNA
TRBJ1-1,TRBD1,NA,TRBV19,CASSGQVGTEAFF,TGTGCCAGCTCTGGACAGGTGGGCACTGAAGCTTTCTTT
TRBJ1-4,NA,NA,TRBV19,CASNVAGRNEKLFF,TGTGCCAGTAATGTGGCAGGGCGGAATGAAAAACTGTTTTTT
TRBJ2-2,TRBD2,NA,TRBV19,CASSQLAGGPTGELFF,TGTGCCAGTAGCCAACTAGCGGGAGGCCCCACCGGGGAGCTGTTTTTT
TRBJ1-1,TRBD1,once,TRBV7-2,CASSLARGTGGEVTEAFF,TGTGCCAGCAGCTTAGCGCGTGGGACAGGGGGTGAGGTCACTGAAGCTTTCTTT
TRBJ1-1,TRBD1,NA,TRBV19,CASSSRQGTEAFF,TGTGCCAGTAGTTCCAGACAGGGGACTGAAGCTTTCTTT
TRBJ2-1,NA,NA,TRBV11-2,CASSLRLAADNEQFF,TGTGCCAGCAGCTTAAGGCTAGCAGCCGACAATGAGCAGTTCTTC
TRBJ2-7,NA,NA,TRBV2,CASSVETGYEQYF,TGTGCCAGCAGTGTCGAAACCGGCTACGAGCAGTACTTC
TRBJ2-7,TRBD1,NA,TRBV2,CASSQTGVLDEQYF,TGTGCCAGCAGTCAGACAGGGGTGTTGGACGAGCAGTACTTC
TRBJ2-1,NA,NA,TRBV9,CASSVVGEPYNEQFF,TGTGCCAGCAGCGTAGTGGGGGAGCCCTACAATGAGCAGTTCTTC
TRBJ1-1,TRBD1,NA,TRBV28,CASSGTVMNTEAFF,TGTGCCAGCAGTGGGACAGTGATGAACACTGAAGCTTTCTTT
TRBJ1-3,NA,NA,TRBV28,CASSPMGGSGNTIYF,TGTGCCAGCAGCCCCATGGGGGGGTCTGGAAACACCATATATTTT
TRBJ2-6,NA,NA,TRBV7-2,CASRLSGANVLTF,TGTGCCAGCAGACTCTCCGGGGCCAACGTCCTGACTTTC
TRBJ2-6,TRBD2,NA,TRBV15,CATSRAGSGSRSGVLTF,TGTGCCACCAGCAGAGCGGGTAGCGGGAGCAGGAGTGGCGTCCTGACTTTC
TRBJ2-3,TRBD2,NA,TRBV5-1,CASFRAGVPDTQYF,TGCGCCAGCTTTCGAGCGGGAGTACCAGATACGCAGTATTTT
TRBJ2-7,NA,once,TRBV5-6,CASSNSGGLTYEQYF,TGTGCCAGCAGCAATAGCGGAGGCTTAACCTACGAGCAGTACTTC
TRBJ1-2,NA,NA,TRBV30,CAWTLRGGFYGYTF,TGTGCCTGGACTCTGAGGGGAGGGTTCTATGGCTACACCTTC
TRBJ2-6,TRBD1,NA,TRBV7-9,CASSLRDRVAGANVLTF,TGTGCCAGCAGCTTAAGGGACAGGGTTGCTGGGGCCAACGTCCTGACTTTC
TRBJ2-1,NA,once,TRBV14,CASSQVSGGVSYNEQFF,TGTGCCAGCAGCCAAGTATCGGGTGGGGTCTCCTACAATGAGCAGTTCTTC
TRBJ1-3,NA,NA,TRBV4-1,CASSQDPNEGNTIYF,TGCGCCAGCAGCCAAGATCCGAATGAGGGAAACACCATATATTTT
TRBJ2-3,TRBD2,NA,TRBV14,CASSLRLAGSTDTQYF,TGTGCCAGCAGCCTCCGACTAGCCGGAAGCACAGATACGCAGTATTTT
TRBJ2-7,NA,NA,TRBV5-1,CASSYQQGYEQYF,TGCGCCAGCAGCTATCAACAGGGCTACGAGCAGTACTTC
TRBJ2-5,TRBD1,NA,TRBV7-8,CASSPRAETGRVQETQYF,TGTGCCAGCAGCCCCAGAGCGGAGACAGGGAGAGTCCAAGAGACCCAGTACTTC
TRBJ2-3,NA,NA,TRBV2,CASSEGVDTQYF,TGTGCCAGCAGTGAAGGAGTTGATACGCAGTATTTT
TRBJ2-6,NA,NA,TRBV28,CASSLPPAGANVLTF,TGTGCCAGCAGTTTACCCCCTGCTGGGGCCAACGTCCTGACTTTC
TRBJ2-7,TRBD1,NA,TRBV5-6,CASSQTGTGGDEQYF,TGTGCCAGCAGTCAAACCGGGACAGGGGGCGACGAGCAGTACTTC
TRBJ2-2,TRBD1,NA,TRBV7-3,CASSSTGAGGELFF,TGTGCCAGCAGCTCGACAGGGGCCGGCGGGGAGCTGTTTTTT
TRBJ2-3,TRBD2,NA,TRBV5-1,CASSSLAGGTDTQYF,TGCGCCAGCAGCTCGTTAGCGGGAGGAACAGATACGCAGTATTTT
TRBJ2-7,TRBD2,NA,TRBV18,CASFPRASGINEQYF,TGTGCCAGCTTCCCCCGGGCTAGCGGGATAAACGAGCAGTACTTC
TRBJ2-2,NA,NA,TRBV27,CASSPVPGGRAGELFF,TGTGCCAGCAGTCCTGTTCCCGGGGGGCGGGCCGGGGAGCTGTTTTTT
TRBJ1-3,TRBD1,NA,TRBV5-1,CASSLGQGSGGNTIYF,TGCGCCAGCAGCTTGGGACAGGGGTCTGGCGGAAACACCATATATTTT
TRBJ2-1,TRBD2,NA,TRBV19,CASSPLAGILNEQFF,TGTGCCAGTAGTCCACTAGCGGGGATTTTAAATGAGCAGTTCTTC
TRBJ2-3,TRBD2,NA,TRBV2,CASTTTGREVADTQYF,TGTGCCAGCACCACGACGGGGCGGGAGGTTGCTGATACGCAGTATTTT
TRBJ2-2,NA,NA,TRBV18,CASSPPGGVTGELFF,TGTGCCAGCTCACCACCGGGGGGAGTCACCGGGGAGCTGTTTTTT
TRBJ2-3,NA,NA,TRBV7-2,CASSSSPVSTDTQYF,TGTGCCAGCAGCTCTTCCCCGGTTAGCACAGATACGCAGTATTTT
TRBJ2-2,TRBD2,NA,TRBV7-3,CASSLKGGRALTGELFF,TGTGCCAGCAGCTTAAAAGGCGGGAGGGCCCTGACCGGGGAGCTGTTTTTT
TRBJ1-1,TRBD1,NA,TRBV7-9,CASSLLTGPNTEAFF,TGTGCCAGCAGCTTATTGACAGGGCCGAACACTGAAGCTTTCTTT
TRBJ2-1,NA,NA,TRBV18,CASSPPLKLGNEQFF,TGTGCCAGCTCACCACCTCTAAAACTTGGAAATGAGCAGTTCTTC
TRBJ2-2,TRBD2,NA,TRBV6-5,CASMVGGRSGELFF,TGTGCCAGCATGGTGGGAGGGCGAAGCGGGGAGCTGTTTTTT
TRBJ1-1,TRBD1,NA,TRBV2,CASSETGVNTEAFF,TGTGCCAGCAGTGAGACAGGGGTGAACACTGAAGCTTTCTTT
TRBJ1-5,NA,NA,TRBV21-1,CASSGHGGDQPQHF,TGTGCCAGCAGCGGGCATGGGGGCGATCAGCCCCAGCATTTT
TRBJ1-5,NA,NA,TRBV28,CASSSLVGYQPQHF,TGTGCCAGCAGTTCCCTGGTCGGTTATCAGCCCCAGCATTTT
TRBJ2-5,NA,NA,TRBV6-5,CASSYSSGAETQYF,TGTGCCAGCAGTTACTCGTCGGGAGCGGAGACCCAGTACTTC
TRBJ2-7,TRBD2,few,TRBV5-1,CASSLETSGLYEQYF,TGCGCCAGCAGCTTGGAAACTAGCGGCCTTTACGAGCAGTACTTC
TRBJ2-7,TRBD2,NA,TRBV2,CASSELRGAGGYEQYF,TGTGCCAGCAGTGAATTGCGGGGAGCGGGGGGCTACGAGCAGTACTTC
TRBJ2-5,TRBD2,once,TRBV5-1,CASSLEISGGPETQYF,TGCGCCAGCAGCTTGGAGATAAGCGGGGGACCGGAGACCCAGTACTTC
TRBJ2-4,NA,once,TRBV10-3,CATGRDDKNIQYF,TGTGCCACGGGCAGGGATGACAAAAACATTCAGTACTTC
TRBJ2-5,NA,NA,TRBV7-2,CASSFNTWPRETQYF,TGTGCCAGCAGCTTTAACACTTGGCCTCGTGAGACCCAGTACTTC
TRBJ2-3,NA,NA,TRBV27,CASRPTKGLTFTDTQYF,TGTGCCAGCAGACCTACAAAGGGGCTGACCTTCACAGATACGCAGTATTTT
TRBJ2-7,NA,once,TRBV7-8,CASSFYLYEQYF,TGTGCCAGCAGCTTTTACCTCTACGAGCAGTACTTC
TRBJ2-2,TRBD1,NA,TRBV11-3,CASRDYRGPNTGELFF,TGTGCCAGCCGGGATTACAGGGGGCCGAACACCGGGGAGCTGTTTTTT
TRBJ1-5,NA,NA,TRBV7-9,CASSLSAGLVGNQPQHF,TGTGCCAGCAGCTTAAGTGCAGGGCTTGTTGGCAATCAGCCCCAGCATTTT